The sequence of this T cell receptor (beta chain) was determined in a study of OX40 agonist ivuxolimab in advanced cancers. Sequencing used immunoSEQ multiplex PCR; TCRdb keeps in-frame clones, though not all of them. This sample has about 58,000 clones, with roughly nine tenths found just once. The CDR3 is 17 residues long. Looked up from germline, CDR1 is SGHAT and CDR2 is FQNNGV. V was shortened by 0 bases and J by 2 bases, with 15 bases between the two germline ends. The receptor's source is an adult with an advanced solid tumor such as melanoma, head and neck, liver or kidney cancer. The starting material was CD4+ or CD8+ T cells sorted from blood, obtained in a trial of the OX40 agonist ivuxolimab. The V and J genes are TRBV11-2 and TRBJ2-3, with D possibly being TRBD2 (6 bases). The CDR3 DNA sequence: TGTGCCAGCAGCTTAGATGGGATAGCGGCCTACACAGATACGCAGTATTTT. As protein: CASSLDGIAAYTDTQYF.